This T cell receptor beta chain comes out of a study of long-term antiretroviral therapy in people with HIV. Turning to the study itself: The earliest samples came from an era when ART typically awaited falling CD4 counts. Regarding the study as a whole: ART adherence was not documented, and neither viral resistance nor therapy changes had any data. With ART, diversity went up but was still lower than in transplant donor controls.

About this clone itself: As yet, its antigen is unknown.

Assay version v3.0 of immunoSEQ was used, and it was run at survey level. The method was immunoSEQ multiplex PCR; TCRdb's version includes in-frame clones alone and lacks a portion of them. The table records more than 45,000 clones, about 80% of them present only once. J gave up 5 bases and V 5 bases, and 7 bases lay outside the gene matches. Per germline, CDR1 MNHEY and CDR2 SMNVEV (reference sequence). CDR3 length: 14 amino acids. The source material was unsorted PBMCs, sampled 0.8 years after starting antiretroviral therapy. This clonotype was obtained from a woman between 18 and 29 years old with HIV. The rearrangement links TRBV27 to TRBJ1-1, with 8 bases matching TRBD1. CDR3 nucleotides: TGTGCCAGCAGTCCTACAGGGGGAGGTACTGAAGCTTTCTTT. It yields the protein CASSPTGGGTEAFF.